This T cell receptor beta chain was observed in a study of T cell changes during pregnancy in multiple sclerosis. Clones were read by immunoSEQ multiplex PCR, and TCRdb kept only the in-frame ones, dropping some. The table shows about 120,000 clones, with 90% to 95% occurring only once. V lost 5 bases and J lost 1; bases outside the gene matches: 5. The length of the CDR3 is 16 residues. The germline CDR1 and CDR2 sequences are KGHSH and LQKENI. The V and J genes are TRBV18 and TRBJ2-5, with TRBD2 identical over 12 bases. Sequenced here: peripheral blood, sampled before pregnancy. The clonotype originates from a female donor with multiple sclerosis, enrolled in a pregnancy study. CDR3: CASSVGTSGLQETQYF. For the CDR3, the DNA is TGTGCCAGCTCAGTAGGGACTAGCGGGCTCCAAGAGACCCAGTACTTC.